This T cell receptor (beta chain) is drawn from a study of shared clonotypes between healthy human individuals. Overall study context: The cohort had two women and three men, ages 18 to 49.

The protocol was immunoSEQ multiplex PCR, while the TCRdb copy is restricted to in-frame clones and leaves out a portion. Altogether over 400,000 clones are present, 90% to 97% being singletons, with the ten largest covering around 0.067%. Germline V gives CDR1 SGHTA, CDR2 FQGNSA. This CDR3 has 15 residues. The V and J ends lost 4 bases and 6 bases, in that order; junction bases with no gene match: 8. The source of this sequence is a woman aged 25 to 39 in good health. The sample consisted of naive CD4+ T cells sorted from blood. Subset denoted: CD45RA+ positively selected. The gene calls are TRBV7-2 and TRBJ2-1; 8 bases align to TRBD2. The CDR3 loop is CASSSGLGGSNEQFF. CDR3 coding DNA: TGTGCCAGCAGCTCGGGACTAGGGGGGAGCAATGAGCAGTTCTTC. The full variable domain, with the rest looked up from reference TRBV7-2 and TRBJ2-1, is GAGVSQSPSNKVTEKGKDVELRCDPISGHTALYWYRQSLGQGLEFLIYFQGNSAPDKSGLPSDRFSAERTGGSVSTLTIQRTQQEDSAVYLCASSSGLGGSNEQFFGPGTRLTVL.